This T cell receptor (beta chain) emerged from a study of vaccination effects on CD4 cells after COVID-19. This clone was observed a few times. The target antigen is unknown. Germline V gives CDR1 SGHRS, CDR2 YFSETQ. The V gene end was trimmed by 7 bases and the J gene end by 8 bases; junction bases not matched to a gene: 10. The CDR3 runs to 13 residues. Method: immunoSEQ multiplex PCR; TCRdb's copy keeps in-frame clones and lacks some. The table lists tens of thousands of clones, 65% to 80% of them singletons, with around 2.5% in the top ten. Following culture for nine to ten days, CD4+ T cells were isolated. Each participant received a vaccine that was either BNT162b2 or mRNA-1273, given as two doses.

The chain employs TRBV5-1 and TRBJ1-1; 8 positions agree with TRBD1. The source of this sequence is a human donor who received a COVID-19 vaccine. Material: CD4+ T cells from PBMCs cultured without peptide, obtained after COVID-19 vaccination. The CDR3 region is CASSHSGGVEAFF. The CDR3, as DNA: TGCGCCAGCTCCCACTCAGGGGGCGTGGAAGCTTTCTTT.